The 11 T cell receptor beta chains below come from one sample, sequenced in a study. In TCRdb, the RT-PCR reads were re-called with MiXCR into one record per CDR3 protein. The sample has 550,000 to 750,000 distinct CDR3 sequences; approximately 14% are singletons. The sample consisted of memory CD4+ T cells from blood. Receptors originate from a female donor in good health, serving as a healthy control.

There are a few counts of this clonotype. V and J are TRBV20-1 and TRBJ1-5; D possibly corresponds to TRBD1 (5 bases). The CDR3 covers 15 residues. The germline V and J ends were trimmed by 5 bases and 3 bases, with 17 bases remaining between them. The germline gives CDR1 DFQATT, CDR2 SNEGSKA (reference sequence). The CDR3 spells CSAPERGPFNQPQHF. The CDR3 DNA is TGCAGTGCTCCCGAGCGGGGACCCTTCAATCAGCCCCAGCATTTT.

The chain couples TRBV5-1 to TRBJ2-2; D is undetermined. This CDR3 region has 16 residues. Germline loops: CDR1 SGHRS, CDR2 YFSETQ. Between the trimmed V and J ends, which lost 0 bases and 0 bases, there was a span of 9 bases. CDR3 sequence: CASSLAAGANTGELFF. The CDR3 nucleotides are TGCGCCAGCAGCTTGGCGGCAGGAGCGAACACCGGGGAGCTGTTTTTT.

The rearrangement links TRBV18 to TRBJ1-1; D not resolved. The V and J ends lost 1 base and 1 base respectively, with 4 bases between them. This CDR3 is 13 amino acids long. CDR1 KGHSH and CDR2 LQKENI come from the germline V gene. The CDR3 DNA follows: TGTGCCAGCTCACCACAGGCGAACACTGAAGCTTTCTTT. Encoded protein: CASSPQANTEAFF.

V is TRBV6-1 and J is TRBJ2-1, with a tentative D call TRBD1 (6 bases). V was trimmed by 4 bases and J by 3 bases, leaving 10 bases between them. The CDR3 contains 14 residues. Germline CDR1 MNHNS, CDR2 SASEGT. The CDR3 nucleotides are TGTGCCAGCAGTGGCAGGGGTCACTACAATGAGCAGTTCTTC. Its translation: CASSGRGHYNEQFF.

This clonotype has at least ten counts. V is TRBV7-7 and J is TRBJ2-5; no firm D call. Looked up from germline, CDR1 is SSHAT and CDR2 is FNYEAQ (reference sequence). V shed 2 bases and J shed 3 bases, with 7 bases lying between them. The CDR3 spans 13 residues. CDR3 protein: CASSLPGEETQYF. Here the CDR3 DNA reads TGTGCCAGCAGCTTACCCGGCGAAGAGACCCAGTACTTC.

Only a few counts were recorded for this clonotype. The chain carries TRBV5-8 and TRBJ2-7; 7 nucleotides agree with TRBD1. Germline V gene data show CDR1 as SGHTS and CDR2 as YDEGEE. The CDR3 is made up of 17 amino acids. V shed 0 bases, J shed 3 bases, and the junction held 12 bases outside the gene matches. The CDR3 here is CASSLARTGFVDYEQYF. CDR3 DNA sequence: TGTGCCAGCAGCTTGGCCCGGACAGGCTTCGTTGACTACGAGCAGTACTTC.

This chain joins TRBV20-1 and TRBJ2-7; no clear D gene. The CDR3 runs 11 residues. V dropped 0 bases and J dropped 6 bases, with 6 bases sitting between them. Germline assignment: CDR1 DFQATT and CDR2 SNEGSKA (reference sequence). The CDR3 DNA reads as TGCAGTGCTAGAGAAACTCCCGAGCAGTACTTC. It yields the protein CSARETPEQYF.

V and J are TRBV6-5 and TRBJ1-5, with 7 bases matching TRBD1. V was pared by 7 bases and J by 5 bases, with 8 bases of the junction left unmatched. The CDR3 totals 14 residues. Germline CDR1 and CDR2: MNHEY and SVGAGI. CDR3 region: CASMGHRGDQPQHF. CDR3 DNA: TGTGCCAGCATGGGGCACAGGGGTGATCAGCCCCAGCATTTT.

This clonotype was counted ten times or more. The chain couples TRBV12-3 or TRBV12-4 to TRBJ2-4; 7 bases match TRBD1. V was clipped by 7 bases and J by 1 base; unmatched bases: 7. The CDR3 is 15 residues long. The DNA for the CDR3 is TGTGCCAGCACCCCGACAGGGCGGGCCAAAAACATTCAGTACTTC. The encoded protein is CASTPTGRAKNIQYF.

This chain joins TRBV25-1 and TRBJ1-5; 7 positions match TRBD1. Germline V lookup: CDR1 MGHDK, CDR2 SYGVNS. This CDR3 comprises 15 residues. Trimming took 6 bases from V and 9 from J; bases not matched to a gene: 14. CDR3 nucleotide sequence: TGTGCCAGCAGCGACGGAGGGGGCCGCACAGGGCCCCAGCATTTT. It is translated as CASSDGGGRTGPQHF.

The chain employs TRBV6-2 or TRBV6-3 and TRBJ2-7; 7 nucleotides line up with TRBD1. V shed 2 bases and J 9 bases; nucleotides not matched to a gene: 4. The CDR3 contains 12 residues. Germline CDR1 is MNHEY and CDR2 is SVGEGT. CDR3 in amino acids: CASSYEGGVQYF. The CDR3 nucleotides read TGTGCCAGCAGTTACGAAGGGGGCGTGCAGTACTTC.